Listed here are 29 T cell receptor beta chains from one sample, sequenced in a study of shared clonotypes between healthy human individuals. Assay: immunoSEQ multiplex PCR; the TCRdb copy retains only in-frame clones and omits some. The data hold 2,500,000 or so clones, with over 85% observed a single time. Sequenced sample: naive CD4+ T cells from PBMCs. The subset here: CD45RA+ positively selected. The receptor set was obtained from a man in his late teens or twenties in good health. Some clones in this sample may be carry-over from other donors' samples.

As for this clone: Other DNA sequences in the same sample also yield this CDR3. The rearrangement uses TRBV7-2 and TRBJ2-3, with a weak D call TRBD1 (5 bases). Germline V gene data show CDR1 as SGHTA and CDR2 as FQGNSA. V was pared by 2 bases and J by 3 bases, with 9 bases between. There are 14 residues in the CDR3. Here the CDR3 DNA reads TGTGCCAGCAGCTTACTAGGGGTTACAGATACGCAGTATTTT. The encoded protein is CASSLLGVTDTQYF.

This chain links TRBV15 with TRBJ2-1, with 8 bases aligning to TRBD2. V trimming: 0 bases; J trimming: 6 bases; junction bases outside the gene matches: 7. Germline V gene sequence: CDR1 LNHNV, CDR2 YYDKDF (reference sequence). The CDR3 extends over 16 amino acids. This CDR3 is CATSRDASGFRNEQFF. The CDR3 DNA follows: TGTGCCACCAGCAGAGATGCTAGCGGGTTTCGCAATGAGCAGTTCTTC.

Worth noting for this clone: The sample carries other DNA sequences with the same CDR3. The chain joins TRBV15 to TRBJ2-7, with TRBD2 as a possible D gene (6 bases). V was pared by 6 bases and J by 0 bases, with 9 bases between. This CDR3 is built from 13 residues. Germline assignment: CDR1 LNHNV and CDR2 YYDKDF (reference sequence). The CDR3 bases are TGTGCCACCAGTAGCGGCCGCTCCTACGAGCAGTACTTC. The encoded protein is CATSSGRSYEQYF.

This clone has only one observation. The same CDR3 arises from other DNA sequences in this sample as well. The rearrangement links TRBV28 to TRBJ2-7, with 9 bases matching TRBD1. V was clipped by 4 bases and J by 2 bases; unmatched bases: 6. CDR1 and CDR2 from the germline V gene are MDHEN and SYDVKM. The CDR3 contains 15 residues. The CDR3 is CASSSPGQGTYEQYF. In DNA, the CDR3 is TGTGCCAGCAGTTCTCCGGGACAGGGCACCTACGAGCAGTACTTC. Filled out from reference TRBV28 and TRBJ2-7, the complete variable domain reads DVKVTQSSRYLVKRTGEKVFLECVQDMDHENMFWYRQDPGLGLRLIYFSYDVKMKEKGDIPEGYSVSREKKERFSLILESASTNQTSMYLCASSSPGQGTYEQYFGPGTRLTVT.

In regard to this clone: This sample also contains other DNA sequences that code for the same CDR3. This chain uses TRBV28 with TRBJ2-7; TRBD1 matches 8 bases. Germline V gene data show CDR1 as MDHEN and CDR2 as SYDVKM. This CDR3 region has 15 residues. V shed 4 bases, J shed 0 bases, and the junction held 5 bases outside the gene matches. CDR3 coding DNA: TGTGCCAGCAGTTATTCAGGACAGGGCTCCTACGAGCAGTACTTC. This sequence encodes CASSYSGQGSYEQYF.

V usage is TRBV11-1 and J usage is TRBJ2-1; D is unclear. Germline CDR1 and CDR2: SGHAT and FQDESV (reference sequence). Trimming took off 2 bases at V and 10 bases at J, with 6 bases between the two ends. The CDR3 has 11 residues. CDR3 DNA sequence: TGTGCCAGCAGCTTATCTTTGGAGCAGTTCTTC. Its translation is CASSLSLEQFF.

This clone has only one observation. The V call is TRBV5-1, the J call TRBJ2-3; D not certain. This CDR3 has 14 amino acids. V was pared by 2 bases and J by 6 bases, with 13 bases between. CDR1 is SGHRS, CDR2 YFSETQ, per germline. Here the CDR3 reads CASSFWTESDTQYF. The CDR3 DNA follows: TGCGCCAGCAGCTTTTGGACGGAGAGCGATACGCAGTATTTT.

This clone appeared once. V usage is TRBV28 and J usage is TRBJ2-6; D not certain. CDR3 length equals 15 residues. V lost 6 bases, J lost 2 bases, and 11 bases lay in between. The germline V gene has CDR1 MDHEN and CDR2 SYDVKM. CDR3 region: CASRPHNPGANVLTF. Here the CDR3 DNA reads TGTGCCAGCAGGCCACACAATCCTGGGGCCAACGTCCTGACTTTC.

A word on this clone: A junction boundary mismatches the germline segment, possibly from a read error. The chain has TRBV28 and TRBJ2-1, with D possibly being TRBD1 (5 bases). The CDR3 consists of 13 residues. Germline V gene sequence: CDR1 MDHEN, CDR2 SYDVKM. CDR3 sequence: CASSFTVPDPRVF. The DNA of the CDR3 is TGTGCCAGCAGTTTTACCGTCCCGGACCCCAGGGTCTTC.

V gene TRBV6-1 combines with J gene TRBJ1-3; D uncertain. The CDR3 extends over 15 amino acids. Germline V gene sequence: CDR1 MNHNS, CDR2 SASEGT. Deletions cut 2 bases from V and 7 bases from J, with 15 bases between. As DNA, the CDR3 is TGTGCCAGCAGTGAAACGTCACATTATACCAACACCATATATTTT. Its protein product is CASSETSHYTNTIYF.

This chain uses TRBV15 with TRBJ2-2, with TRBD1 as a possible D gene (6 bases). V was cut by 7 bases and J by 1 base, with 13 bases left in between. In germline, CDR1 is LNHNV, CDR2 YYDKDF (reference sequence). The CDR3 loop spans 15 amino acids. Here the CDR3 reads CATKRRQVNTGELFF. The CDR3 DNA reads as TGTGCCACCAAAAGACGACAGGTGAACACCGGGGAGCTGTTTTTT.

This rearrangement joins TRBV28 to TRBJ2-5, with D perhaps matching TRBD2 (5 bases). The germline V gene has CDR1 MDHEN and CDR2 SYDVKM. The CDR3 sequence is 13 residues long. V dropped 7 bases and J dropped 6 bases, with 15 bases sitting between them. The CDR3: CASKDYLTQTQYF. CDR3 coding DNA: TGTGCCAGCAAAGACTACTTAACACAGACCCAGTACTTC.

This clone was seen only once. This chain connects TRBV28 to TRBJ2-1; 10 positions agree with TRBD2. With 1 base clipped from V and 7 bases from J, the junction kept 1 base outside the gene matches. This CDR3 has 14 amino acids. Germline V lookup: CDR1 MDHEN, CDR2 SYDVKM. The CDR3 loop reads CASSLLLAGNEQFF. The CDR3 nucleotides are TGTGCCAGCAGTTTATTACTAGCGGGGAATGAGCAGTTCTTC.

The V call is TRBV27, the J call TRBJ2-5; D is possibly TRBD1 (6 bases). The length of the CDR3 is 14 residues. V lost 2 bases, J lost 1 base, and 8 bases lay in between. Germline CDR1 MNHEY, CDR2 SMNVEV (reference sequence). The CDR3 here is CASSLGQSQETQYF. DNA of the CDR3: TGTGCCAGCAGTTTAGGACAGTCCCAAGAGACCCAGTACTTC.

The V gene is TRBV5-1, the J gene TRBJ1-3; D not resolved. Trimming cost V 1 base and J 0 bases, with 17 bases left between them. The length of the CDR3 is 18 residues. The germline V gene encodes CDR1 SGHRS and CDR2 YFSETQ. CDR3 in amino acids: CASSLNPQGWNSGNTIYF. In DNA, the CDR3 is TGCGCCAGCAGCTTGAATCCTCAAGGGTGGAACTCTGGAAACACCATATATTTT.

The chain combines TRBV6-5 with TRBJ2-3, with 9 bases fitting TRBD2. After removal of 4 bases from V and 7 bases from J, the junction contained 12 bases not matched to a gene. The germline gives CDR1 MNHEY, CDR2 SVGAGI. The CDR3 extends over 16 amino acids. The CDR3: CASSLLAGVAEYTQYF. The CDR3 region has the DNA TGTGCCAGCAGTTTGTTAGCGGGAGTGGCCGAGTATACGCAGTATTTT.

As to this clone: Other DNA sequences of this sample code for an identical CDR3. V gene TRBV5-1 combines with J gene TRBJ2-5; 7 bases line up with TRBD1. Germline loops: CDR1 SGHRS, CDR2 YFSETQ. V shed 0 bases and J 1 base; nucleotides not matched to a gene: 0. CDR3 length equals 14 residues. The chain's CDR3 is CASSLGTGQETQYF. The CDR3 bases are TGCGCCAGCAGCTTGGGGACAGGCCAAGAGACCCAGTACTTC.

V usage is TRBV11-2 and J usage is TRBJ2-7; 9 bases line up with TRBD1. This CDR3 region has 16 residues. With 4 bases clipped from V and 3 bases from J, the junction kept 10 bases outside the gene matches. The V gene's germline CDR1 is SGHAT and CDR2 FQNNGV. CDR3 sequence: CASSSYRTGDLYEQYF. The CDR3 DNA is TGTGCCAGCAGCTCGTATCGGACAGGGGACCTCTACGAGCAGTACTTC. Drawing the rest from reference TRBV11-2 and TRBJ2-7, the complete variable domain is EAGVAQSPRYKIIEKRQSVAFWCNPISGHATLYWYQQILGQGPKLLIQFQNNGVVDDSQLPKDRFSAERLKGVDSTLKIQPAKLEDSAVYLCASSSYRTGDLYEQYFGPGTRLTVT.

The chain combines TRBV25-1 with TRBJ2-1; 10 bases fit TRBD2. This CDR3 spans 17 amino acids. Trimming cost V 3 bases and J 5 bases; bases outside gene matches: 10. Germline V gene sequence: CDR1 MGHDK, CDR2 SYGVNS. CDR3 sequence (DNA): TGTGCCAGCAGTGATAATATAGCGGGAGGTGGGAACAATGAGCAGTTCTTC. This gives the protein CASSDNIAGGGNNEQFF.

The chain has TRBV9 and TRBJ2-5, with 11 bases aligning to TRBD2. This CDR3 spans 14 amino acids. V was clipped by 5 bases and J by 4 bases; unmatched bases: 4. Per germline, CDR1 SGDLS and CDR2 YYNGEE. CDR3 sequence reads: CASSLAGGPETQYF. Here the CDR3 DNA reads TGTGCCAGCAGTTTAGCGGGAGGGCCAGAGACCCAGTACTTC.

The V call is TRBV16, the J call TRBJ1-4, with D uncertain. Germline values: CDR1 KGHSY, CDR2 FQNENV. With 4 bases removed from V and 10 bases from J, the gap between germline ends came to 16 bases. The CDR3 is 14 residues long. This chain's CDR3 is CASSPEVRMGKLFF. CDR3 coding DNA: TGTGCCAGCAGCCCGGAAGTTCGGATGGGAAAACTGTTTTTT.

This rearrangement joins TRBV6-4 to TRBJ2-2, with D hard to call. CDR3 length: 14 residues. Germline V gives CDR1 MRHNA, CDR2 SNTAGT. V was trimmed by 4 bases and J by 0 bases, leaving 6 bases between them. CDR3 protein: CASSVSSNTGELFF. CDR3 bases: TGTGCCAGCAGTGTTTCATCGAACACCGGGGAGCTGTTTTTT.

In its sample, this clone was seen a few times. The V call is TRBV4-1, the J call TRBJ1-3; D remains ambiguous. The CDR3 covers 18 residues. Germline CDR1 MGHRA, CDR2 YSYEKL. The V end was cut by 1 base, the J end by 8 bases, with 24 bases between. The CDR3 sequence: CASSQVAIAASRRYTIYF. The CDR3 nucleotides read TGCGCCAGCAGCCAAGTTGCGATCGCGGCCAGTCGACGATACACCATATATTTT.

V and J are TRBV7-2 and TRBJ2-3; the D is unclear. The CDR3 consists of 14 residues. V was clipped by 1 base and J by 1 base, with 6 bases between them. Per germline, CDR1 SGHTA and CDR2 FQGNSA. The CDR3 DNA follows: TGTGCCAGCAGCTTAGTTCCGGGCACAGATACGCAGTATTTT. This sequence encodes CASSLVPGTDTQYF. The full variable domain, with the rest looked up from reference TRBV7-2 and TRBJ2-3, is GAGVSQSPSNKVTEKGKDVELRCDPISGHTALYWYRQSLGQGLEFLIYFQGNSAPDKSGLPSDRFSAERTGGSVSTLTIQRTQQEDSAVYLCASSLVPGTDTQYFGPGTRLTVL.

This clone showed up just once. V is TRBV28 and J is TRBJ1-1; D is unclear. Germline V gene lookup returns CDR1 MDHEN and CDR2 SYDVKM. The CDR3 totals 13 residues. V was pared by 8 bases and J by 1 base, with 11 bases between. CDR3 coding DNA: TGTGCCAGCTTATTACCGGGGAACACTGAAGCTTTCTTT. The encoded protein is CASLLPGNTEAFF. Looking up the rest from reference TRBV28 and TRBJ1-1 gives the full variable domain: DVKVTQSSRYLVKRTGEKVFLECVQDMDHENMFWYRQDPGLGLRLIYFSYDVKMKEKGDIPEGYSVSREKKERFSLILESASTNQTSMYLCASLLPGNTEAFFGQGTRLTVV.

This clone appeared a few times. The V and J genes are TRBV15 and TRBJ1-5, with D tentatively TRBD1 (5 bases). The CDR3 sequence is 15 residues long. The V end lost 1 base, the J end lost 5 bases, and 12 bases lay between the germline ends. Germline V lookup: CDR1 LNHNV, CDR2 YYDKDF (reference sequence). DNA for the CDR3: TGTGCCACCAGCAGAGTCCAGGGTCTTGATCAGCCCCAGCATTTT. Its protein is CATSRVQGLDQPQHF.

Regarding this clone: The same CDR3 also results from other DNA sequences found in this sample. J is TRBJ2-6 and V is TRBV9; D perhaps matches TRBD2 (6 bases). The CDR3 is 17 residues long. Per germline, CDR1 SGDLS and CDR2 YYNGEE. The V end was cut by 3 bases, the J end by 0 bases, with 13 bases between. In DNA form, the CDR3 reads TGTGCCAGCAGCGCCCGGGACGGGAGCTCTGGGGCCAACGTCCTGACTTTC. It translates to CASSARDGSSGANVLTF.

In its sample, this clone was seen once. The chain employs TRBV29-1 and TRBJ2-7, with D perhaps matching TRBD1 (6 bases). The CDR3 is made up of 15 amino acids. Trimming shortened V by 6 bases and J by 0 bases, and 18 bases separated the two germline ends. Germline V gives CDR1 SQVTM, CDR2 ANQGSEA. CDR3 sequence: CSVRTATGLSYEQYF. The CDR3, as DNA: TGCAGCGTCAGGACCGCGACAGGCCTCTCCTACGAGCAGTACTTC.

This sequence joins TRBV28 and TRBJ2-1; 12 bases fit TRBD2. Germline V gene data show CDR1 as MDHEN and CDR2 as SYDVKM. V trimming: 4 bases; J trimming: 2 bases; junction bases outside the gene matches: 6. This CDR3 comprises 17 residues. CDR3 sequence: CASSWPSGRAAYNEQFF. The CDR3 DNA follows: TGTGCCAGCAGTTGGCCTAGCGGGAGGGCCGCCTACAATGAGCAGTTCTTC.